The next 19 T cell receptor beta chains were all read from a single sample in a study of blood T cell repertoires in COVID-19. Libraries were prepared by immunoSEQ multiplex PCR; TCRdb keeps only in-frame clonotypes and omits some of them. The data contain some 200,000 clones, roughly 90% of them singletons. Specimen: PBMCs or T cells enriched from blood (not recorded which). Source of these receptors: a woman under 30 who had recovered from COVID-19.

Here the CDR3 DNA reads TGTGCTAGTGGTTCCGGACAGGGCTTCCAAGAGACCCAGTACTTC. This codes for CASGSGQGFQETQYF. J is TRBJ2-5 and V is TRBV12-5, with 8 bases lining up with TRBD1. This CDR3 is 15 amino acids long. Germline CDR1 LGHNT, CDR2 FRNRAP. With 4 bases clipped from V and 1 base from J, the junction kept 5 bases outside the gene matches.

This chain connects TRBV27 to TRBJ2-2; no reliable D call. Between the trimmed V and J ends, which lost 5 bases and 3 bases, there was a span of 4 bases. The CDR3 spans 12 residues. Per the germline V gene, CDR1 is MNHEY and CDR2 is SMNVEV (reference sequence). CDR3 sequence: CASSRDTGELFF. The CDR3 coding sequence is TGTGCCAGCAGTCGCGACACCGGGGAGCTGTTTTTT.

V usage is TRBV2 and J usage is TRBJ2-1; TRBD2 agrees at 8 bases. CDR1 and CDR2 from the germline V gene are SNHLY and FYNNEI. V shed 5 bases, J shed 6 bases, and the junction held 9 bases outside the gene matches. This CDR3 spans 15 amino acids. The CDR3 spells CASSPPGLVVNEQFF. The CDR3 nucleotides read TGTGCCAGCAGTCCTCCGGGACTAGTAGTCAATGAGCAGTTCTTC. The variable domain in full, completed from reference TRBV2 and TRBJ2-1, reads EPEVTQTPSHQVTQMGQEVILRCVPISNHLYFYWYRQILGQKVEFLVSFYNNEISEKSEIFDDQFSVERPDGSNFTLKIRSTKLEDSAMYFCASSPPGLVVNEQFFGPGTRLTVL.

The CDR3: CASSELQGYEQYF. The CDR3 nucleotides are TGTGCCAGCAGCGAATTACAGGGGTACGAGCAGTACTTC. The chain employs TRBV9 and TRBJ2-7; 7 positions match TRBD1. The CDR3 has 13 residues. Germline lookup yields CDR1 SGDLS and CDR2 YYNGEE. The junction had 4 bases not matched to a gene; V was cut back by 3 bases and J by 4 bases.

The chain has TRBV19 and TRBJ2-1; D perhaps matches TRBD1 (6 bases). Per the germline V gene, CDR1 is LNHDA and CDR2 is SQIVND (reference sequence). Trimming cost V 8 bases and J 6 bases, with 14 bases left between them. The CDR3 is made up of 13 amino acids. Here the CDR3 DNA reads TGTGCCAGTGGAACAGGGTTAGCCAATGAGCAGTTCTTC. Amino acids: CASGTGLANEQFF.

V usage is TRBV6-5 and J usage is TRBJ1-3; TRBD1 is a possible D gene (5 bases). CDR3 length: 14 amino acids. Germline assignment: CDR1 MNHEY and CDR2 SVGAGI. Here the CDR3 reads CATHDGASGNTIYF. The CDR3 bases are TGTGCTACCCACGATGGGGCCTCTGGAAACACCATATATTTT.

The chain carries TRBV5-5 and TRBJ2-7; 7 positions match TRBD1. Per germline, CDR1 SGHKS and CDR2 YYEKEE (reference sequence). Losses at the gene ends were 4 bases for V and 4 bases for J; bases not matched to a gene: 2. The CDR3 has 12 amino acids. The CDR3 DNA is TGTGCCAGCAGCGTGACAGGGTACGAGCAGTACTTC. This sequence encodes CASSVTGYEQYF.

The chain couples TRBV5-1 to TRBJ1-6; D gene unclear. CDR1 and CDR2 (germline): SGHRS, YFSETQ. Trimming pared 2 bases from V and 2 bases from J, leaving 11 bases between. This CDR3 region has 16 residues. The CDR3 sequence is CASSFTPGTYNSPLHF. The CDR3 bases are TGCGCCAGCAGCTTTACCCCGGGGACCTATAATTCACCCCTCCACTTT.

The V call is TRBV30, the J call TRBJ1-1, with 8 bases matching TRBD1. Germline loops: CDR1 GTSNPN, CDR2 SVGIG (reference sequence). CDR3 length: 12 residues. Trimming removed 5 bases from V and 1 base from J; junction bases left unmatched: 0. The CDR3 nucleotides read TGTGCCTGGGGGACAGGGAACACTGAAGCTTTCTTT. It codes for CAWGTGNTEAFF.

This chain links TRBV4-1 with TRBJ1-6; possibly TRBD1 for D (6 bases). With 0 bases removed from V and 9 bases from J, the gap between germline ends came to 15 bases. The CDR3 extends over 16 amino acids. Germline CDR1 is MGHRA and CDR2 is YSYEKL. In nucleotides, the CDR3 is TGCGCCAGCAGCCAAGACCGGACAGAGGCTGGTTCACCCCTCCACTTT. It specifies CASSQDRTEAGSPLHF.

As concerns this clone: Other DNA variants within this sample encode the same CDR3. The rearrangement links TRBV7-6 to TRBJ2-7; no clear D. The CDR3 has 13 residues. V lost 0 bases and J lost 3, with 6 bases in between. Germline values: CDR1 SGHVS, CDR2 FNYEAQ. The CDR3 nucleotides read TGTGCCAGCAGCTTAGCGTCCAGCTACGAGCAGTACTTC. Encoded protein: CASSLASSYEQYF.

The V and J genes are TRBV24-1 and TRBJ2-5, with 8 positions matching TRBD1. CDR1 is KGHDR and CDR2 is SFDVKD in the germline V gene. V gave up 5 bases and J gave up 2 bases; unmatched junction bases: 9. The length of the CDR3 is 16 residues. The CDR3 sequence is CATSAPQGARQETQYF. The CDR3 region has the DNA TGTGCCACCAGTGCCCCTCAGGGGGCGAGGCAAGAGACCCAGTACTTC.

The chain links TRBV28 to TRBJ1-6, with TRBD1 matching 9 bases. The CDR3 is 14 residues long. Germline lookup yields CDR1 MDHEN and CDR2 SYDVKM. Trimming cost V 7 bases and J 10 bases; bases outside gene matches: 8. This chain's CDR3 is CASTRGQGSSPLHF. CDR3 DNA sequence: TGTGCCAGCACCCGGGGACAGGGATCCTCACCCCTCCACTTT.

V gene TRBV29-1 combines with J gene TRBJ1-3; D may be TRBD1 (6 bases). The CDR3 length is 16 residues. Trimming left V 0 bases short and J 1 base short, with 13 bases between. Germline CDR1 is SQVTM and CDR2 is ANQGSEA. The CDR3 DNA follows: TGCAGCGTTGAAGATTTAGGGGGACTATCTGGAAACACCATATATTTT. Protein: CSVEDLGGLSGNTIYF.

The V gene is TRBV5-1, the J gene TRBJ1-1; TRBD1 matches 10 bases. Per germline, CDR1 SGHRS and CDR2 YFSETQ. This CDR3 contains 17 residues. V was pared by 1 base and J by 0 bases, with 6 bases of the junction left unmatched. The CDR3 is CASSLFTGTGVNTEAFF. The CDR3 DNA reads TGCGCCAGCAGCTTGTTTACCGGGACAGGGGTGAACACTGAAGCTTTCTTT.

The chain uses TRBV19 and TRBJ2-2, with D maybe TRBD2 (7 bases). The CDR3 has 15 amino acids. V dropped 9 bases and J dropped 2 bases, with 16 bases sitting between them. CDR1 is LNHDA, CDR2 SQIVND, per germline (reference sequence). CDR3 DNA: TGTGCCAGCAGGGAGGGACACCCCAACACCGGGGAGCTGTTTTTT. Protein: CASREGHPNTGELFF.

The V and J genes are TRBV4-1 and TRBJ1-3; no firm D call. Deletions cut 2 bases from V and 0 bases from J, with 14 bases between. Germline CDR1 is MGHRA and CDR2 is YSYEKL. This CDR3 contains 17 residues. The CDR3 reads CASSQTAVGFSGNTIYF. In DNA, the CDR3 is TGCGCCAGCAGCCAAACCGCGGTCGGATTCTCTGGAAACACCATATATTTT.

This chain uses TRBV9 with TRBJ1-1, with unresolved D. V dropped 3 bases and J dropped 0 bases, with 6 bases sitting between them. This CDR3 has 13 residues. The V gene's germline CDR1 is SGDLS and CDR2 YYNGEE. The CDR3 DNA reads TGTGCCAGCAGCGCCACTATGAACACTGAAGCTTTCTTT. Amino acids: CASSATMNTEAFF.

Only one count was recorded for this clone. The chain combines TRBV27 with TRBJ1-6, with D possibly matching TRBD1 (6 bases). The germline V gene has CDR1 MNHEY and CDR2 SMNVEV (reference sequence). Trimming shortened V by 0 bases and J by 12 bases, and 12 bases separated the two germline ends. There are 14 residues in the CDR3. This CDR3 is CASSLSGGSKPLHF. The CDR3, as DNA: TGTGCCAGCAGTTTATCAGGGGGTTCGAAACCCCTCCACTTT.